The 14 T cell receptor beta chains reported below all come from one sample, sequenced in a study of cytomegalovirus exposure and HLA in healthy donors. Amplification used 60 Vbeta primers and 13 Jbeta primers. Clones were read by immunoSEQ multiplex PCR, and TCRdb kept only the in-frame ones, dropping some. The table lists 100,000 to 150,000 clones, 15% to 20% of them singletons. Material: PBMCs. Receptors originate from a female donor in good health and CMV-seropositive.

The V gene is TRBV5-6, the J gene TRBJ2-7; the D gene is possibly TRBD1 (5 bases). Germline V gives CDR1 SGHDT, CDR2 YYEEEE. The CDR3 has 15 amino acids. V was shortened by 1 base and J by 1 base, with 12 bases between the two germline ends. In DNA, the CDR3 is TGTGCCAGCAGCTTGTGGATCGCAGGGTCCTACGAGCAGTACTTC. It encodes CASSLWIAGSYEQYF.

This clone has only a few counts. This chain connects TRBV2 to TRBJ2-3; tentatively, D is TRBD2 (5 bases). CDR1 and CDR2 from the germline V gene are SNHLY and FYNNEI. This CDR3 is 14 amino acids long. V lost 7 bases, J lost 1 base, and 12 bases lay in between. The CDR3 is CASNGILGTDTQYF. In DNA form, the CDR3 reads TGTGCCAGCAACGGGATACTTGGCACAGATACGCAGTATTTT.

Only a few counts were recorded for this clone. The chain recombines TRBV6-5 with TRBJ2-7; TRBD2 agrees at 8 bases. The germline V gene has CDR1 MNHEY and CDR2 SVGAGI. The V and J ends lost 6 bases and 7 bases, in that order; junction bases with no gene match: 8. The CDR3 has 13 residues. The CDR3 nucleotides read TGTGCCAGCAGGTCGGGAGGGCCAAGGGAGCAGTACTTC. It is translated as CASRSGGPREQYF.

This chain joins TRBV6-1 and TRBJ2-5; a weak D match, TRBD2 (7 bases). The germline V gene has CDR1 MNHNS and CDR2 SASEGT. V was trimmed by 4 bases and J by 7 bases, leaving 13 bases between them. CDR3 length: 13 residues. CDR3 in DNA: TGTGCCAGCAGTGGGGGGAGGGGGGGGACCCAGTACTTC. This codes for CASSGGRGGTQYF.

This clone was observed a few times. The genes are TRBV7-3 and TRBJ2-2; TRBD2 might be the D (5 bases). The V end lost 8 bases, the J end lost 4 bases, and 20 bases lay between the germline ends. CDR1 and CDR2 (germline): SGHTA, FQGTGA. The CDR3 length is 16 residues. CDR3 bases: TGTGCCAGCTCGGCAACGCCCAGGACTCTCACCGGGGAGCTGTTTTTT. It translates to CASSATPRTLTGELFF.

The J gene is TRBJ1-2, the V gene TRBV11-2, with unresolved D. There are 13 residues in the CDR3. Trimming left V 1 base short and J 3 bases short, with 6 bases between. CDR1 is SGHAT and CDR2 is FQNNGV in the germline V gene. CDR3 DNA sequence: TGTGCCAGCAGCTTAGCCACAGACTATGGCTACACCTTC. It codes for CASSLATDYGYTF.

This rearrangement joins TRBV30 to TRBJ1-3; no reliable D call. From germline, CDR1 is GTSNPN and CDR2 SVGIG (reference sequence). This CDR3 comprises 12 residues. Trimming removed 0 bases from V and 5 bases from J, with 5 bases in between. The CDR3 DNA follows: TGTGCCTGGAGTGTACTACGAAACACCATATATTTT. This translates into CAWSVLRNTIYF.

There are a few counts of this clone. This sequence joins TRBV2 and TRBJ2-1, with TRBD2 matching over 7 bases. Germline loops: CDR1 SNHLY, CDR2 FYNNEI. The CDR3 spans 15 residues. The J segment lost 6 bases and the V segment lost 1 base, leaving 6 bases of the junction unmatched. Written as DNA, the CDR3 is TGTGCCAGCAGTGAAGTTTGGGGAGGGTCCAATGAGCAGTTCTTC. Its protein product is CASSEVWGGSNEQFF.

This clone was counted a single time. This chain joins TRBV7-9 and TRBJ2-5; D is perhaps TRBD2 (5 bases). Trimming removed 1 base from V and 5 bases from J, with 11 bases in between. In germline, CDR1 is SEHNR, CDR2 FQNEAQ (reference sequence). CDR3 size: 14 residues. CDR3 sequence reads: CASSLVPRAETQYF. The CDR3 DNA is TGTGCCAGCAGCTTAGTCCCGCGGGCTGAGACCCAGTACTTC.

This clone turned up a few times. This chain links TRBV29-1 with TRBJ2-7; TRBD2 matches at 11 bases. The CDR3 runs 16 residues. V was pared by 4 bases and J by 0 bases, with 8 bases of the junction left unmatched. Germline CDR1 reads SQVTM; CDR2 reads ANQGSEA. The CDR3 spells CSVASLAGASSYEQYF. The CDR3 DNA reads as TGCAGCGTTGCGTCACTAGCGGGAGCTAGCTCCTACGAGCAGTACTTC.

This sequence joins TRBV7-9 and TRBJ2-7, with D possibly TRBD1 on 6 matching bases. The CDR3 is 15 residues long. Trimming took off 1 base at V and 3 bases at J, with 13 bases between the two ends. Germline V gene data show CDR1 as SEHNR and CDR2 as FQNEAQ (reference sequence). For the CDR3, the DNA is TGTGCCAGCAGCTTAGTGGGGGCAGGGAACTACGAGCAGTACTTC. Protein: CASSLVGAGNYEQYF.

The rearrangement uses TRBV5-5 and TRBJ2-1; D might be TRBD1 (6 bases). Trimming stripped 0 bases from V and 8 bases from J, with 12 bases between. The CDR3 has 14 residues. Germline assignment: CDR1 SGHKS and CDR2 YYEKEE (reference sequence). CDR3 loop: CASSLVGAWYEQFF. Written as DNA, the CDR3 is TGTGCCAGCAGCTTGGTGGGGGCGTGGTATGAGCAGTTCTTC.

As DNA, the CDR3 is TGTGCCAGCAGCCCCCTGGGGGGAATTAATCAGCCCCAGCATTTT. It specifies CASSPLGGINQPQHF. The V gene is TRBV7-9, the J gene TRBJ1-5; D might be TRBD1 (5 bases). The CDR3 loop spans 15 amino acids. V was shortened by 5 bases and J by 4 bases, with 15 bases between the two germline ends. CDR1 is SEHNR and CDR2 is FQNEAQ in the germline V gene (reference sequence).

This clone was recorded a few times. The chain joins TRBV28 to TRBJ2-2; possible D gene TRBD2, 5 bases. CDR3 length: 12 residues. The germline V and J ends were trimmed by 7 bases and 5 bases, with 8 bases remaining between them. Germline V gene data show CDR1 as MDHEN and CDR2 as SYDVKM. The CDR3 nucleotides read TGTGCCAGCACCCCGGGAACCGGGGAGCTGTTTTTT. Translating it yields CASTPGTGELFF.